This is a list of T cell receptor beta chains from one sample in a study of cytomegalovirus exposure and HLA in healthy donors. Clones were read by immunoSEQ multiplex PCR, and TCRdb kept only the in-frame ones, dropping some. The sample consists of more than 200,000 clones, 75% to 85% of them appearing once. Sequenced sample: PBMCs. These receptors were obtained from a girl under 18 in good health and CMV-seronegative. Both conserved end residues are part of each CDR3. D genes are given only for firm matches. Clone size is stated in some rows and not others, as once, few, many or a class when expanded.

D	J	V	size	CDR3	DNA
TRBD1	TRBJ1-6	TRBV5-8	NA	CASSRTGLSPLHF	TGTGCCAGCAGCCGGACAGGGCTCTCACCCCTCCACTTT
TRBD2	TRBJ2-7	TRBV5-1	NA	CASSTLAGRGREQYF	TGCGCCAGCAGCACGTTAGCGGGACGGGGTCGCGAGCAGTACTTC
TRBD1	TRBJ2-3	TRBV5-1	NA	CASSFGQGVSVDTQYF	TGCGCCAGCAGCTTTGGGCAGGGGGTATCGGTAGATACGCAGTATTTT
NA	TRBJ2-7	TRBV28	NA	CASSFTGRPYEQYF	TGTGCCAGCAGTTTCACAGGGAGACCTTACGAGCAGTACTTC
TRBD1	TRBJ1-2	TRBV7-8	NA	CASSPDRVNYGYTF	TGTGCCAGCAGCCCGGACAGGGTCAACTATGGCTACACCTTC
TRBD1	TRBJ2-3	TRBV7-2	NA	CASSGQGTDTQYF	TGTGCCAGCAGCGGACAGGGCACAGATACGCAGTATTTT
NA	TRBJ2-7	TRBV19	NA	CASSIQGMNEQYF	TGTGCCAGTAGTATTCAGGGGATGAACGAGCAGTACTTC
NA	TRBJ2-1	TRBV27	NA	CASSWNSASSYNEQFF	TGTGCCAGCAGTTGGAATAGCGCCAGCTCCTACAATGAGCAGTTCTTC
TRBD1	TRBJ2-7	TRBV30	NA	CAWTTGQGAYEQYF	TGTGCCTGGACCACCGGGCAGGGGGCCTACGAGCAGTACTTC
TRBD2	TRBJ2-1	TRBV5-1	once	CASSLDGGRADEQFF	TGCGCCAGCAGCTTGGATGGCGGGAGGGCTGATGAGCAGTTCTTC
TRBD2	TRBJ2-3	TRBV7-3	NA	CASSFSSTSGRLDTQYF	TGTGCCAGCAGCTTTTCGTCGACTAGCGGGAGATTGGATACGCAGTATTTT
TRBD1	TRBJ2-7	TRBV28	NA	CASSFKMGQDVREQYF	TGTGCCAGCAGTTTCAAGATGGGACAGGATGTAAGAGAGCAGTACTTC
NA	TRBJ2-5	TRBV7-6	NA	CASSSPTSHQYF	TGTGCCAGCAGCTCCCCGACTAGTCACCAGTACTTC
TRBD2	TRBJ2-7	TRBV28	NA	CASSSPGPAGALEQYF	TGTGCCAGCAGTTCGCCAGGCCCAGCGGGAGCTCTTGAGCAGTACTTC
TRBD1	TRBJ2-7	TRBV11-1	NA	CASSSDREQYF	TGTGCCAGCAGCTCGGACAGGGAGCAGTACTTC
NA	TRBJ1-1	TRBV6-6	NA	CASSFNPGTMNTEAFF	TGTGCCAGCAGCTTCAATCCGGGAACCATGAACACTGAAGCTTTCTTT
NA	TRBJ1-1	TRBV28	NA	CASSGLITEAFF	TGTGCCAGCAGCGGACTGATTACTGAAGCTTTCTTT
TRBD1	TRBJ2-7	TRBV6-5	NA	CASSYKWTGSYEQYF	TGTGCCAGCAGTTACAAGTGGACAGGCTCCTACGAGCAGTACTTC
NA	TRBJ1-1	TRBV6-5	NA	CASSYRPRWYTEAFF	TGTGCCAGCAGTTACCGACCGAGGTGGTACACTGAAGCTTTCTTT
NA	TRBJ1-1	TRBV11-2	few	CASSLTHNRLNEAFF	TGTGCCAGCAGCTTAACGCATAACAGACTAAACGAAGCTTTCTTT
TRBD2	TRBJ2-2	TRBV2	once	CASSWTSGDSTGELFF	TGTGCCAGCAGTTGGACTAGCGGGGATAGCACCGGGGAGCTGTTTTTT
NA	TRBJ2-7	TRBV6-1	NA	CASSLSTESSYEQYF	TGTGCCAGCAGTCTCTCGACTGAGAGCTCCTACGAGCAGTACTTC
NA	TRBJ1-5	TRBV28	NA	CASSLLLGGNQPQHF	TGTGCCAGCAGTTTATTGTTAGGGGGCAATCAGCCCCAGCATTTT
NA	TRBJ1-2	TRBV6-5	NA	CASSWGPVESGYTF	TGTGCCAGCAGTTGGGGCCCAGTTGAGAGCGGCTACACCTTC
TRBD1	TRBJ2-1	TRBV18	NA	CASSPRPGQGAFEQFF	TGTGCCAGCTCACCGCGCCCGGGACAGGGGGCCTTTGAGCAGTTCTTC
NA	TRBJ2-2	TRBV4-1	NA	CASSQVFAGELFF	TGCGCCAGCAGCCAAGTGTTCGCCGGGGAGCTGTTTTTT
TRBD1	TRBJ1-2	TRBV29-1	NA	CSVKTGTGGYGYTF	TGCAGCGTCAAAACCGGGACAGGGGGATATGGCTACACCTTC
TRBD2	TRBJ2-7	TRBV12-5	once	CASGLGRGEQYF	TGTGCTAGTGGATTGGGGAGGGGCGAGCAGTACTTC
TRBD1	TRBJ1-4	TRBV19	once	CASSNPGTGGHTNEKLFF	TGTGCCAGTAGTAATCCCGGGACAGGGGGCCATACTAATGAAAAACTGTTTTTT
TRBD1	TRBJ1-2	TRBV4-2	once	CASSQDLPGGYGYTF	TGTGCCAGCAGCCAAGATCTCCCAGGGGGCTATGGCTACACCTTC
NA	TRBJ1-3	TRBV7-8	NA	CASSLGQGSNTIYF	TGTGCCAGCAGCTTAGGCCAGGGGTCCAACACCATATATTTT
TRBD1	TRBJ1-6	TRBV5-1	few	CASSLSGQGASSYNSPLHF	TGCGCCAGCAGCCTGTCCGGACAGGGGGCGAGCTCCTATAATTCACCCCTCCACTTT
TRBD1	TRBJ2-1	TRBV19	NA	CASSAGTGYNEQFF	TGTGCCAGTAGTGCCGGGACAGGGTACAATGAGCAGTTCTTC
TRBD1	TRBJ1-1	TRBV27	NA	CASATGGRTEAFF	TGTGCCAGTGCAACAGGGGGTCGTACTGAAGCTTTCTTT
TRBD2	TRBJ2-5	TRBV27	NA	CASSVGLAGQTQYF	TGTGCCAGCAGTGTGGGACTAGCGGGGCAGACCCAGTACTTC
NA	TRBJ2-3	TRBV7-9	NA	CASSFGDVTDTQYF	TGTGCCAGCAGCTTCGGAGACGTCACAGATACGCAGTATTTT
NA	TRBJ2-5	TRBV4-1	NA	CASSQALQETQYF	TGCGCCAGCAGCCAAGCCCTCCAAGAGACCCAGTACTTC
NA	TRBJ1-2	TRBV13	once	CASSLVDSSNYGYTF	TGTGCCAGCAGCCTCGTTGACAGTTCTAACTATGGCTACACCTTC
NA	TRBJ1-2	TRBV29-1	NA	CSVEDRDGNGYTF	TGCAGCGTTGAAGATCGAGACGGGAATGGCTACACCTTC
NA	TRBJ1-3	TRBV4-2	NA	CASSHLGGSDGNTIYF	TGTGCCAGCAGCCACCTAGGGGGTAGCGATGGAAACACCATATATTTT
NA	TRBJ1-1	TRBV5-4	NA	CASSLPPPDTEAFF	TGTGCCAGCAGCTTGCCCCCCCCAGACACTGAAGCTTTCTTT